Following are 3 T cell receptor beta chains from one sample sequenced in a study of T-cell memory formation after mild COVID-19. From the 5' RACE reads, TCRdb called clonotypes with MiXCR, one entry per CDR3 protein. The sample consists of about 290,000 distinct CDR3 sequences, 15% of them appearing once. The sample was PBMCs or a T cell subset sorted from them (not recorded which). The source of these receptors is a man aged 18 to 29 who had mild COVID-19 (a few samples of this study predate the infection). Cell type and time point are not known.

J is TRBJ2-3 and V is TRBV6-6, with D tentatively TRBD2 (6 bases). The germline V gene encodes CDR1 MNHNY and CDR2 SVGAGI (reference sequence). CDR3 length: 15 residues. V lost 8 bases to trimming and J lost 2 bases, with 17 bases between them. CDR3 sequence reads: CASSDGGSYTDTQYF. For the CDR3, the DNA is TGTGCCAGCTCCGACGGGGGATCCTACACAGATACGCAGTATTTT.

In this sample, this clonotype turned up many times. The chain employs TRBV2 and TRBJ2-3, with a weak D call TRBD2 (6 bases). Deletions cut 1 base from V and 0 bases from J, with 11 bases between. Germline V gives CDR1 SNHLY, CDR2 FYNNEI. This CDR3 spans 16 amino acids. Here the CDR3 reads CASSEGRGSSTDTQYF. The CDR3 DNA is TGTGCCAGCAGTGAAGGACGGGGGTCAAGCACAGATACGCAGTATTTT.

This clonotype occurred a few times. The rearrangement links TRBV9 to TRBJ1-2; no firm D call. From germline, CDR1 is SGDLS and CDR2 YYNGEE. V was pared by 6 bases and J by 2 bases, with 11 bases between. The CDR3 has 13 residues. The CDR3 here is CASTPGFNYGYTF. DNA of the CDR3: TGTGCCAGCACGCCGGGTTTCAACTATGGCTACACCTTC.